These T cell receptor beta chains were read from a single sample in a study of CD8 T cells in Susac syndrome. TCRdb reprocessed the immunoSEQ multiplex PCR reads with MiXCR, giving one entry per CDR3 protein. This table holds approximately 150,000 distinct CDR3 sequences, around 93% found once. The specimen sequenced was CD4+ T cells from PBMCs. All receptors derive from a human donor in good health. The CDR3 runs from the conserved cysteine through the conserved F or W. The order of the fields is J gene, V gene, D gene, clone size, CDR3 DNA, CDR3 protein. A D gene is named only where the DNA matches it firmly. Only part of the rows carry a size: once, few, many, or a class if the clone is expanded.

TRBJ2-2,TRBV19,-,-,TGTGCCAGTAGTCGGCTACCCGAGGAGGGGGAGCTGTTTTTT,CASSRLPEEGELFF
TRBJ1-4,TRBV30,TRBD1,-,TGTGCCTGGAGTGTTTGGGGGACAGTTGGTGAAAAACTGTTTTTT,CAWSVWGTVGEKLFF
TRBJ1-1,TRBV5-4,-,-,TGTGCCAGCAGTCGGGACAAGAACACTGAAGCTTTCTTT,CASSRDKNTEAFF
TRBJ2-3,TRBV20-1,TRBD1,-,TGCAGTGCTTTTTCAGGGGGCGCGAAAGATACGCAGTATTTT,CSAFSGGAKDTQYF
TRBJ1-5,TRBV20-1,-,-,TGCAGTGCTAGAGCTGACCGTTCTGGTTCTCGGCCCCAGCATTTT,CSARADRSGSRPQHF
TRBJ1-5,TRBV12-3/TRBV12-4,TRBD1,-,TGTGCCAGCAGGGGACAGGGGGTTCCCCAGCATTTT,CASRGQGVPQHF
TRBJ1-2,TRBV7-2,-,-,TGTGCCAGCAGCCCGGGACCGACGAACTATGGCTACACCTTC,CASSPGPTNYGYTF
TRBJ1-2,TRBV9,TRBD1,-,TGTGCCAGCAGCGTAGAAGAGGGGGCAAGATTGGGCTACACCTTC,CASSVEEGARLGYTF
TRBJ2-1,TRBV7-2,-,-,TGTGCCAGCAGCTTAGCGCTAGGAGGGAGCCCTTACAATGAGCAGTTCTTC,CASSLALGGSPYNEQFF
TRBJ2-1,TRBV2,-,-,TGTGCCAGCAGTGAAGCTAAGGCGGGGTCCTACAATGAGCAGTTCTTC,CASSEAKAGSYNEQFF
TRBJ2-6,TRBV9,-,-,TGTGCCAGCAGCGTAGCTGGGTCCTACGTCCTGACTTTC,CASSVAGSYVLTF
TRBJ2-2,TRBV18,-,few,TGTGCCAGCTCACCCTATGGCGGGGAGCTGTTTTTT,CASSPYGGELFF
TRBJ2-3,TRBV2,-,-,TGTGCCAGCAGTGATTGGACGTCTGTCGATACGCAGTATTTT,CASSDWTSVDTQYF
TRBJ2-5,TRBV11-1,-,-,TGTGCCAGCACCCCGGCCGTCGGAGTATTCCAAGAGACCCAGTACTTC,CASTPAVGVFQETQYF
TRBJ1-3,TRBV29-1,TRBD1,-,TGCAGCGTCCGACAGGGGAGCAACTTAGGAAACACCATATATTTT,CSVRQGSNLGNTIYF
TRBJ1-1,TRBV29-1,TRBD1,-,TGCAGCGTTGACCCCCAGGGGGGTTCTGAAGCTTTCTTT,CSVDPQGGSEAFF
TRBJ2-5,TRBV29-1,TRBD1,-,TGCAGCGTTGAAGATCGGGACAGCCGGGAGACCCAGTACTTC,CSVEDRDSRETQYF
TRBJ2-2,TRBV3-1,TRBD2,-,TGTGCCAGCAGCCGGGGGACTAGCGGGGTCACCGGGGAGCTGTTTTTT,CASSRGTSGVTGELFF